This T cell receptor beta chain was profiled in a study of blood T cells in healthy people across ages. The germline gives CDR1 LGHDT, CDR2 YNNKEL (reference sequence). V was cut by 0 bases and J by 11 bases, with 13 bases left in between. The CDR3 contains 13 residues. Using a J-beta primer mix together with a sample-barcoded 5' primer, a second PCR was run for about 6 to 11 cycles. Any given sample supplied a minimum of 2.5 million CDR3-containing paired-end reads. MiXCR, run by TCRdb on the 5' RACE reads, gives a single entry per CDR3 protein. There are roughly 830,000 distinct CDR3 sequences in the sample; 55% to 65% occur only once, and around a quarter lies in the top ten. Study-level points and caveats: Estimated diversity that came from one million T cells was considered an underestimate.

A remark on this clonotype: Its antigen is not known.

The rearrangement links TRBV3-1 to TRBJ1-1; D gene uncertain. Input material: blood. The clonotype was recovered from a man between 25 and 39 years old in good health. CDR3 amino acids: CASSQDPSGEAFF. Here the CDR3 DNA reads TGTGCCAGCAGCCAAGATCCTAGCGGGGAGGCTTTCTTT. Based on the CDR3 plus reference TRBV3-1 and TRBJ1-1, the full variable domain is DTAVSQTPKYLVTQMGNDKSIKCEQNLGHDTMYWYKQDSKKFLKIMFSYNNKELIINETVPNRFSPKSPDKAHLNLHINSLELGDSAVYFCASSQDPSGEAFFGQGTRLTVV.